This note documents a single TCR beta chain sequence. The protocol was immunoSEQ multiplex PCR, while the TCRdb copy is restricted to in-frame clones and leaves out a portion. The sample lists 300,000 to 350,000 clones; about 90% were seen once. The data belong to a study of blood T cell repertoires in COVID-19. Whole-study context: The study drew acute and convalescent COVID-19 samples from the United States, Italy and Spain. In each case, the material was cDNA or gDNA derived from T cells, B-cell-depleted T cells, or PBMCs.

Germline assignment: CDR1 LNHDA and CDR2 SQIVND (reference sequence). CDR3 length: 13 amino acids. V lost 3 bases, J lost 5 bases, and 10 bases lay in between. The sequence was obtained from a woman aged 18-35 years who had recovered from COVID-19. V and J are TRBV19 and TRBJ1-2; TRBD1 is a possible D gene (5 bases). Sequencing used peripheral blood. The CDR3: CASSMGGTYGYTF. Written as DNA, the CDR3 is TGTGCCAGTAGTATGGGGGGGACTTATGGCTACACCTTC.